Presented here are 13 T cell receptor beta chains from one specimen sequenced in a study of cytomegalovirus exposure and HLA in healthy donors. Primers: 60 Vbeta forward and 13 Jbeta reverse. The repertoire was sequenced with immunoSEQ multiplex PCR; TCRdb's copy has only in-frame clones and lacks some. The table includes about 110,000 clones, 73% detected once. Sequencing was performed on PBMCs. These receptor sequences come from a man younger than 40 in good health and CMV-seronegative.

This clone came up a few times. This specimen includes other DNA sequences encoding the same CDR3. V is TRBV7-8 and J is TRBJ2-7, with 7 bases fitting TRBD1. The CDR3 runs to 15 residues. CDR1 and CDR2 from the germline V gene are SGHVS and FQNEAQ. Trimming at V came to 0 bases and at J to 0 bases, leaving 2 bases not matched to a gene. CDR3 sequence: CASSLAWDSSYEQYF. The CDR3 DNA follows: TGTGCCAGCAGCTTAGCGTGGGACAGCTCCTACGAGCAGTACTTC.

The V gene is TRBV12-5, the J gene TRBJ2-3; unclear D gene. The CDR3 runs 16 residues. Germline loops: CDR1 LGHNT, CDR2 FRNRAP. Trimming took off 3 bases at V and 2 bases at J, with 15 bases between the two ends. CDR3 DNA: TGTGCTAGTGGTTTCGGAGACGCAGTAAACACAGATACGCAGTATTTT. Encoded protein: CASGFGDAVNTDTQYF. The full variable domain, with the rest looked up from reference TRBV12-5 and TRBJ2-3, is DARVTQTPRHKVTEMGQEVTMRCQPILGHNTVFWYRQTMMQGLELLAYFRNRAPLDDSGMPKDRFSAEMPDATLATLKIQPSEPRDSAVYFCASGFGDAVNTDTQYFGPGTRLTVL.

The chain uses TRBV18 and TRBJ2-5; D is uncertain. CDR3 length equals 12 residues. Germline lookup yields CDR1 KGHSH and CDR2 LQKENI. Trimming shortened V by 1 base and J by 5 bases, and 5 bases separated the two germline ends. CDR3 bases: TGTGCCAGCTCACCACTCGGGGAGACCCAGTACTTC. Protein sequence: CASSPLGETQYF.

The J gene is TRBJ2-7, the V gene TRBV5-1, with D tentatively TRBD2 (5 bases). V was pared by 0 bases and J by 2 bases, with 12 bases between. CDR1 and CDR2 from the germline V gene are SGHRS and YFSETQ. The CDR3 is made up of 15 amino acids. CDR3 sequence (DNA): TGCGCCAGCAGCTTGGATCGGTCTAGCCCCTACGAGCAGTACTTC. This encodes CASSLDRSSPYEQYF.

Judged by abundance, this clone is medium-sized. This rearrangement joins TRBV11-2 to TRBJ2-1; 10 bases match TRBD2. Germline values: CDR1 SGHAT, CDR2 FQNNGV. The CDR3 length is 17 residues. The V gene end was trimmed by 1 base and the J gene end by 5 bases; junction bases not matched to a gene: 8. In DNA, the CDR3 is TGTGCCAGCAGCTTAGGAAGCGGGGGGGCCAGGAACAATGAGCAGTTCTTC. Its translation: CASSLGSGGARNNEQFF. Full variable domain (outside the CDR3, taken from reference TRBV11-2 and TRBJ2-1): EAGVAQSPRYKIIEKRQSVAFWCNPISGHATLYWYQQILGQGPKLLIQFQNNGVVDDSQLPKDRFSAERLKGVDSTLKIQPAKLEDSAVYLCASSLGSGGARNNEQFFGPGTRLTVL.

The rearrangement joins TRBV6-5 to TRBJ2-3; no clear D gene. CDR3 size: 14 residues. Trimming shortened V by 11 bases and J by 2 bases, and 17 bases separated the two germline ends. The germline gives CDR1 MNHEY, CDR2 SVGAGI. CDR3 nucleotides: TGTGCCTCTACATTGGCGGAATACACAGATACGCAGTATTTT. Encoded protein: CASTLAEYTDTQYF.

CDR3 sequence reads: CAISDRGQGYGGYTF. CDR3 DNA: TGTGCCATCAGTGACAGGGGGCAGGGGTATGGGGGCTACACCTTC. V gene TRBV10-3 combines with J gene TRBJ1-2; TRBD1 matches at 8 bases. CDR3 length: 15 residues. From germline, CDR1 is ENHRY and CDR2 SYGVKD. The V segment lost 3 bases and the J segment 8 bases; nucleotides outside the gene matches: 11.

The chain carries TRBV5-1 and TRBJ1-1, with a possible D match to TRBD1 (5 bases). V lost 4 bases, J lost 5 bases, and 9 bases lay in between. CDR3 length equals 12 residues. Germline assignment: CDR1 SGHRS and CDR2 YFSETQ. The CDR3 DNA follows: TGCGCCAGCAGCACTGGACAAACTGAAGCTTTCTTT. This gives the protein CASSTGQTEAFF.

This clone occurred a few times. The chain joins TRBV5-1 to TRBJ1-4, with TRBD1 as a possible D gene (6 bases). V lost 0 bases and J 6 bases, leaving 12 bases between the germline ends. CDR3 length: 15 amino acids. CDR1 and CDR2 (germline): SGHRS, YFSETQ. DNA for the CDR3: TGCGCCAGCAGCTTGGAGGCAGGGGTGCATGAAAAACTGTTTTTT. Its translation is CASSLEAGVHEKLFF.

The chain joins TRBV11-2 to TRBJ1-1, with TRBD1 matching 8 bases. After removal of 6 bases from V and 8 bases from J, the junction contained 8 bases not matched to a gene. CDR1 SGHAT and CDR2 FQNNGV come from the germline V gene. There are 13 residues in the CDR3. Written as DNA, the CDR3 is TGTGCCAGCAGGGGATGGACAGGGTCCGAAGCTTTCTTT. Amino acids: CASRGWTGSEAFF.

This clone was detected only a few times. This chain links TRBV9 with TRBJ2-5; the match to TRBD1 covers 9 bases. Gene TRBJ2-7 matches the end of the DNA better, so the J call may be wrong. The CDR3 covers 14 residues. CDR1 and CDR2 from the germline V gene are SGDLS and YYNGEE. CDR3 amino acids: CASSSGGQGYEQYF. CDR3 nucleotides: TGTGCCAGCAGCTCGGGGGGACAGGGATACGAGCAGTACTTC.

This clone was seen more than once but under ten times. The rearrangement joins TRBV11-3 to TRBJ2-7; 7 positions agree with TRBD2. Germline V gene sequence: CDR1 SGHNT, CDR2 YENEEA. The CDR3 spans 13 residues. J gave up 4 bases and V 1 base, and 1 base lay outside the gene matches. In DNA form, the CDR3 reads TGTGCCAGCAGCTTAGGACTAGCATACGAGCAGTACTTC. Residues: CASSLGLAYEQYF.

The chain is built from TRBV15 and TRBJ2-5; TRBD2 might be the D (7 bases). The end of the DNA aligns better with TRBJ2-7, so the J call may be wrong. The CDR3 is 15 amino acids. Germline CDR1 reads LNHNV; CDR2 reads YYDKDF (reference sequence). CDR3 region: CATSRGGGRFSEQYF. The CDR3 nucleotides are TGTGCCACCAGCAGAGGGGGGGGGCGTTTCTCCGAGCAGTACTTC.